This T cell receptor (beta chain) derives from a study of T cells in Graves' hyperthyroidism and ophthalmopathy. For the study at large: Staff took peripheral blood when the initial diagnosis was made, before any treatment began.

This clonotype was seen ten or more times. The antigen is undetermined. The CDR3 totals 12 residues. V was clipped by 3 bases and J by 5 bases, with 5 bases between them. Notes on the study in general: In blood, most of the thyroid clonotypes expanded above 0.001 were also present.

The hyperthyroidism patients had all been newly diagnosed, and their disease duration was under 2 months. Their ages ranged from 18 to 65 years. TCR beta CDR3 region amplification was performed from RNA transcripts. First-round RT-PCR with HTBI primers amplified the TCR CDR3 region. From the multiplex PCR reads, TCRdb called clonotypes with MiXCR, one entry per CDR3 protein. The table has under 400,000 distinct CDR3 sequences, approximately 14% seen once. The chain carries TRBV12-3 or TRBV12-4 and TRBJ2-1; weak D call: TRBD1 (5 bases). Material: blood. The sequence came from a woman aged 55-70 years with Graves' hyperthyroidism. The CDR3 DNA follows: TGTGCCAGCAGTTTGGGGCACAATGAGCAGTTCTTC. Protein: CASSLGHNEQFF.